The 18 T cell receptor beta chains listed next were all sequenced from one sample in a study of CD8+ T cells in alopecia areata. RNA extraction and reverse transcription yielded cDNA as sequencing template. TCRdb's copy holds only in-frame clones and misses some; the assay was immunoSEQ multiplex PCR. The table shows 200,000 to 250,000 clones, with 66% occurring only once. Treatment meaning: oral pan-JAK inhibitor, 5-10 mg twice daily. The sample consisted of CD4+ T cells sorted from blood, taken between weeks 44 and 45, from a patient treated with tofacitinib. These receptors all stem from a human donor with alopecia areata.

This clone turned up a few times. This rearrangement joins TRBV20-1 to TRBJ1-1; perhaps TRBD1 as D (5 bases). Germline assignment: CDR1 DFQATT and CDR2 SNEGSKA (reference sequence). The CDR3 has 11 amino acids. Trimming removed 8 bases at V and 7 bases at J, with 14 bases between. As DNA, the CDR3 is TGCAGTTTTGGGAGGGGTGGTGAAGCTTTCTTT. It codes for CSFGRGGEAFF.

This clone has just a few counts. The CDR3 loop is CASILAGAGGQYF. The CDR3 DNA is TGTGCCAGCATTCTAGCGGGGGCCGGCGGGCAGTACTTC. The chain joins TRBV6-1 to TRBJ2-7; 10 bases agree with TRBD2. The junction had 9 bases not matched to a gene; V was cut back by 7 bases and J by 9 bases. The CDR3 runs 13 residues. Germline V gives CDR1 MNHNS, CDR2 SASEGT.

The chain links TRBV29-1 to TRBJ1-2; D uncertain. V dropped 6 bases and J dropped 8 bases, with 13 bases sitting between them. The CDR3 contains 11 residues. In germline, CDR1 is SQVTM, CDR2 ANQGSEA. CDR3 protein: CSVGGNSGYTF. The CDR3, as DNA: TGCAGCGTAGGAGGGAACAGCGGCTACACCTTC.

This chain connects TRBV30 to TRBJ2-3; D may be TRBD1 (6 bases). This CDR3 has 14 amino acids. CDR1 and CDR2 from the germline V gene are GTSNPN and SVGIG (reference sequence). V was trimmed by 3 bases and J by 1 base, leaving 11 bases between them. Written as DNA, the CDR3 is TGTGCCTGGAGGAGGTCAGGGGGCACAGATACGCAGTATTTT. Its protein is CAWRRSGGTDTQYF.

This clone has only one observation. The rearrangement links TRBV25-1 to TRBJ2-7; TRBD1 agrees at 9 bases. V lost 5 bases and J lost 3; bases outside the gene matches: 11. Germline-derived CDR1 and CDR2 are MGHDK and SYGVNS. The CDR3 loop spans 16 amino acids. The CDR3 region has the DNA TGTGCCAGCAGTTTCGCACAGGGGGCCCTTGACTACGAGCAGTACTTC. Residues: CASSFAQGALDYEQYF.

The V call is TRBV2, the J call TRBJ1-2, with TRBD1 identical over 9 bases. Germline V gene lookup returns CDR1 SNHLY and CDR2 FYNNEI. Trimming cost V 4 bases and J 7 bases; bases outside gene matches: 1. The CDR3 is 12 amino acids. The CDR3 sequence is CASSGDRAGYTF. The CDR3 DNA reads TGTGCCAGCAGTGGGGACAGGGCTGGCTACACCTTC.

V is TRBV2 and J is TRBJ1-4; D is perhaps TRBD1 (5 bases). Germline V gene sequence: CDR1 SNHLY, CDR2 FYNNEI. The CDR3 totals 13 residues. V lost 8 bases to trimming and J lost 0 bases, with 7 bases between them. The CDR3 region has the DNA TGTGCCAGCCAGGGAACAACTAATGAAAAACTGTTTTTT. It codes for CASQGTTNEKLFF.

Written as DNA, the CDR3 is TGCGCCAGCAGCTTGGAGACAGGGGGCGCAAAGACCCAGTACTTC. Translated, it gives CASSLETGGAKTQYF. The rearrangement links TRBV5-1 to TRBJ2-5; 10 bases align to TRBD1. Germline assignment: CDR1 SGHRS and CDR2 YFSETQ. V dropped 0 bases and J dropped 6; count of bases not matched to a gene: 5. The CDR3 contains 15 residues.

The count of this clone is one. The chain is built from TRBV4-1 and TRBJ1-4, with a weak D call TRBD1 (6 bases). Trimming stripped 4 bases from V and 8 bases from J, with 23 bases between. The CDR3 has 17 residues. Germline loops: CDR1 MGHRA, CDR2 YSYEKL. Here the CDR3 reads CASSRNPFKTGPEKLFF. The CDR3 coding sequence is TGCGCCAGCAGCCGGAATCCTTTTAAGACAGGCCCCGAAAAACTGTTTTTT.

The chain has TRBV10-3 and TRBJ1-4; D remains ambiguous. The CDR3 spans 11 residues. Germline lookup yields CDR1 ENHRY and CDR2 SYGVKD. The V gene lost 10 bases and the J gene lost 6 bases, with 9 bases spanning the gap. The chain's CDR3 is CATAKDEKLFF. In DNA, the CDR3 is TGTGCCACCGCCAAAGATGAAAAACTGTTTTTT.

Points on this clone: This CDR3 is also generated by other DNA sequences in the sample. This sequence joins TRBV29-1 and TRBJ2-3; D gene uncertain. In germline, CDR1 is SQVTM, CDR2 ANQGSEA. V was trimmed by 4 bases and J by 2 bases, leaving 4 bases between them. The CDR3 has 11 amino acids. The CDR3 sequence: CSVASTDTQYF. CDR3 coding DNA: TGCAGCGTTGCTTCCACAGATACGCAGTATTTT.

V and J are TRBV30 and TRBJ2-3; 9 bases agree with TRBD2. The CDR3 loop spans 15 amino acids. From germline, CDR1 is GTSNPN and CDR2 SVGIG (reference sequence). V dropped 2 bases and J dropped 10; count of bases not matched to a gene: 13. This chain's CDR3 is CAWSLTSGSSVAQYF. CDR3 nucleotide sequence: TGTGCCTGGAGTTTGACTAGCGGCTCCTCAGTGGCGCAGTATTTT. Variable domain in full (rest from reference TRBV30 and TRBJ2-3): SQTIHQWPATLVQPVGSPLSLECTVEGTSNPNLYWYRQAAGRGLQLLFYSVGIGQISSEVPQNLSASRPQDRQFILSSKKLLLSDSGFYLCAWSLTSGSSVAQYFGPGTRLTVL.

This clone was seen a few times. At one boundary the junction diverges from the germline segment, which might be a read error. The rearrangement joins TRBV30 to TRBJ1-1; tentative D call: TRBD1 (6 bases). In germline, CDR1 is GTSNPN, CDR2 SVGIG (reference sequence). This CDR3 region has 12 residues. The CDR3 nucleotides read TGTGCCTGGAGTCTAACCGGGACATCTCCATCGTTT. Its translation is CAWSLTGTSPSF.

There are a few counts of this clone. The chain couples TRBV19 to TRBJ1-1; D is unclear. V was cut by 5 bases and J by 5 bases, with 9 bases left in between. Per the germline V gene, CDR1 is LNHDA and CDR2 is SQIVND (reference sequence). The CDR3 spans 12 residues. The DNA of the CDR3 is TGTGCCAGTAGTCAAGCGGAGACTGAAGCTTTCTTT. As protein: CASSQAETEAFF.

The CDR3 region has the DNA TGTGCCAGCAGTTACTCGGGGCAGGGACAAGAGACCCAGTACTTC. Protein: CASSYSGQGQETQYF. The chain uses TRBV6-5 and TRBJ2-5; the D gene is possibly TRBD1 (5 bases). Trimming left V 0 bases short and J 2 bases short, with 10 bases between. The CDR3 is 15 amino acids. The germline V gene has CDR1 MNHEY and CDR2 SVGAGI.

The chain joins TRBV30 to TRBJ2-2; no clear D. Trimming stripped 3 bases from V and 3 bases from J, with 11 bases between. The CDR3 runs to 14 residues. The germline gives CDR1 GTSNPN, CDR2 SVGIG (reference sequence). Here the CDR3 reads CAWSRDTYTGELFF. Written as DNA, the CDR3 is TGTGCCTGGAGCCGAGACACATACACCGGGGAGCTGTTTTTT.

This rearrangement joins TRBV19 to TRBJ1-2; 8 bases map to TRBD1. J was trimmed by 5 bases and V by 8 bases; bases with no gene match: 10. Looked up from germline, CDR1 is LNHDA and CDR2 is SQIVND (reference sequence). The CDR3 totals 14 residues. As DNA, the CDR3 is TGTGCCAGTCGATTACAGGGGGAGGTTTATGGCTACACCTTC. Amino acids: CASRLQGEVYGYTF.

The chain has TRBV9 and TRBJ2-6, with D unresolved. In germline, CDR1 is SGDLS, CDR2 YYNGEE. The CDR3 extends over 15 amino acids. Trimming pared 2 bases from V and 4 bases from J, leaving 10 bases between. CDR3 sequence (DNA): TGTGCCAGCAGCGTCGGTACGTTAGGGGCCAACGTCCTGACTTTC. Translated: CASSVGTLGANVLTF.